The next 30 T cell receptor beta chains were all read from a single sample in a study of T-cell memory formation after mild COVID-19. In TCRdb, the 5' RACE reads were re-called with MiXCR into one record per CDR3 protein. The sample includes approximately 430,000 distinct CDR3 sequences, 20% to 30% of them seen just once. Source material: PBMCs or a T cell subset sorted from them (not recorded which). These receptor sequences come from an adult woman who had mild COVID-19 (a few samples of this study predate the infection). Cell type and time point are not known.

This chain links TRBV18 with TRBJ2-1; D is unclear. The V end was cut by 0 bases, the J end by 8 bases, with 14 bases between. The CDR3 has 15 amino acids. CDR1 and CDR2 (germline): KGHSH, LQKENI. CDR3 sequence: CASSPPNYGFHEQFF. The CDR3 nucleotides are TGTGCCAGCTCACCACCAAACTACGGGTTTCATGAGCAGTTCTTC.

The rearrangement joins TRBV6-4 to TRBJ2-3, with D perhaps TRBD2 (6 bases). V dropped 8 bases and J dropped 2 bases, with 11 bases sitting between them. The CDR3 consists of 13 residues. Germline loops: CDR1 MRHNA, CDR2 SNTAGT. CDR3 loop: CASRDSITDTQYF. The CDR3 bases are TGTGCCAGCCGGGACTCCATCACAGATACGCAGTATTTT.

CDR3 in amino acids: CASSSTLLLDTQYF. CDR3 sequence (DNA): TGTGCCAGCAGCTCCACCCTTCTACTGGATACGCAGTATTTT. V and J are TRBV5-5 and TRBJ2-3, with D unclear. The CDR3 loop spans 14 amino acids. Germline-derived CDR1 and CDR2 are SGHKS and YYEKEE (reference sequence). V lost 3 bases to trimming and J lost 6 bases, with 14 bases between them.

The chain employs TRBV20-1 and TRBJ2-3; D remains unclear. The CDR3 is 11 amino acids. With 3 bases removed from V and 5 bases from J, the gap between germline ends came to 6 bases. Germline values: CDR1 DFQATT, CDR2 SNEGSKA (reference sequence). The CDR3 loop is CSASKGDTQYF. DNA of the CDR3: TGCAGTGCTAGCAAGGGAGATACGCAGTATTTT.

J is TRBJ2-7 and V is TRBV20-1, with 11 positions matching TRBD2. Losses at the gene ends were 2 bases for V and 4 bases for J; bases not matched to a gene: 4. The CDR3 is made up of 14 amino acids. Germline CDR1 reads DFQATT; CDR2 reads SNEGSKA (reference sequence). DNA of the CDR3: TGCAGTGCTAGATCTAGCGGGAGGCCGTACGAGCAGTACTTC. This translates into CSARSSGRPYEQYF.

This clonotype has more than one count but fewer than ten. The J gene is TRBJ2-7, the V gene TRBV6-5; a weak D match, TRBD2 (6 bases). The CDR3 consists of 13 residues. Per germline, CDR1 MNHEY and CDR2 SVGAGI. V lost 6 bases to trimming and J lost 6 bases, with 15 bases between them. The CDR3, as DNA: TGTGCCAGCAGGCCAGCGTCGGGGGTCGAGCAGTACTTC. Translating it yields CASRPASGVEQYF.

This sequence joins TRBV29-1 and TRBJ2-5, with D perhaps matching TRBD1 or TRBD2 (6 bases each). This CDR3 comprises 12 residues. Trimming removed 4 bases from V and 5 bases from J, with 11 bases in between. From germline, CDR1 is SQVTM and CDR2 ANQGSEA. The DNA for the CDR3 is TGCAGCGTTGGAGGGGGGTTGGAGACCCAGTACTTC. This encodes CSVGGGLETQYF.

V and J are TRBV12-3 or TRBV12-4 and TRBJ1-1, with 10 bases lining up with TRBD1. Losses at the gene ends were 5 bases for V and 6 bases for J; bases not matched to a gene: 9. The CDR3 is made up of 15 amino acids. The CDR3 reads CASSRRTGGGAEAFF. CDR3 nucleotides: TGTGCCAGCAGTCGTCGGACAGGGGGAGGAGCTGAAGCTTTCTTT.

This chain joins TRBV7-6 and TRBJ2-1, with D perhaps matching TRBD1 or TRBD2 (7 bases each). The CDR3 runs 17 residues. With 1 base removed from V and 0 bases from J, the gap between germline ends came to 13 bases. Germline V gene data show CDR1 as SGHVS and CDR2 as FNYEAQ. This chain's CDR3 is CASSLVRGEGSYNEQFF. CDR3 nucleotide sequence: TGTGCCAGCAGCTTAGTCAGGGGGGAGGGCTCCTACAATGAGCAGTTCTTC.

A few counts support this clonotype. V usage is TRBV9 and J usage is TRBJ2-1, with unresolved D. Germline values: CDR1 SGDLS, CDR2 YYNGEE. Deletions cut 0 bases from V and 10 bases from J, with 17 bases between. The CDR3 covers 15 residues. The CDR3 coding sequence is TGTGCCAGCAGCGTAGTAAGAGGAAGTCTGAGCGAGCAGTTCTTC. This gives the protein CASSVVRGSLSEQFF.

CDR3 nucleotides: TGCAGTGCTAGAGAAGGCCTAGCGGGAGGAGAATTCTTC. Protein product: CSAREGLAGGEFF. The chain carries TRBV20-1 and TRBJ2-1; TRBD2 aligns across 11 bases. Germline V gene data show CDR1 as DFQATT and CDR2 as SNEGSKA (reference sequence). After removal of 0 bases from V and 16 bases from J, the junction contained 8 bases not matched to a gene. The CDR3 is 13 residues long.

The chain has TRBV19 and TRBJ1-1; maybe TRBD1 (5 bases). CDR1 LNHDA and CDR2 SQIVND come from the germline V gene (reference sequence). The V gene lost 8 bases and the J gene lost 3 bases, with 13 bases spanning the gap. The CDR3 spans 13 residues. The CDR3 nucleotides are TGTGCCAGTGGGTGGCTGGGGGACACTGAAGCTTTCTTT. Residues: CASGWLGDTEAFF.

The gene calls are TRBV4-2 and TRBJ2-7, with 8 bases fitting TRBD2. CDR3 length equals 16 residues. J was trimmed by 3 bases and V by 2 bases; bases with no gene match: 9. The germline V gene encodes CDR1 LGHNA and CDR2 YNFKEQ. The CDR3, as DNA: TGTGCCAGCAGCCAAATGGCCACCGGGACTAGCTACGAGCAGTACTTC. It encodes CASSQMATGTSYEQYF.

The V and J genes are TRBV5-6 and TRBJ2-7; TRBD1 matches at 8 bases. The CDR3 sequence is 15 residues long. The trim removed 7 bases at V and 3 bases at J, leaving 12 bases unmatched. Germline assignment: CDR1 SGHDT and CDR2 YYEEEE. Written as DNA, the CDR3 is TGTGCCAGCTCTACGTCCCAGGGGGCTTTCTACGAGCAGTACTTC. Encoded protein: CASSTSQGAFYEQYF.

The chain has TRBV19 and TRBJ1-5; TRBD1 matches at 7 bases. Germline CDR1 is LNHDA and CDR2 is SQIVND (reference sequence). V trimming: 6 bases; J trimming: 5 bases; junction bases outside the gene matches: 7. CDR3 length equals 14 residues. CDR3 loop: CASSRTGAYQPQHF. The CDR3 nucleotides read TGTGCCAGTAGCCGGACAGGAGCTTATCAGCCCCAGCATTTT.

This clonotype was seen only a few times. This rearrangement joins TRBV5-1 to TRBJ2-1; 9 positions agree with TRBD1. Germline lookup yields CDR1 SGHRS and CDR2 YFSETQ. V shed 5 bases, J shed 3 bases, and the junction held 15 bases outside the gene matches. The CDR3 loop spans 18 amino acids. The CDR3 sequence is CASRSASPRTGVYNEQFF. The CDR3 DNA follows: TGCGCCAGCAGATCTGCCTCTCCCCGGACAGGGGTCTACAATGAGCAGTTCTTC.

This clonotype has just a few counts. The chain joins TRBV25-1 to TRBJ2-3, with D perhaps given as TRBD1 or TRBD2 (5 bases each). This CDR3 is 17 amino acids long. V lost 1 base and J 0 bases, leaving 14 bases between the germline ends. Germline V CDR1 and CDR2: MGHDK, SYGVNS. The CDR3 region is CASSESHVGGSTDTQYF. DNA for the CDR3: TGTGCCAGCAGTGAATCCCACGTTGGGGGTAGCACAGATACGCAGTATTTT. The complete variable domain, with remaining parts taken from reference TRBV25-1 and TRBJ2-3, reads EADIYQTPRYLVIGTGKKITLECSQTMGHDKMYWYQQDPGMELHLIHYSYGVNSTEKGDLSSESTVSRIRTEHFPLTLESARPSHTSQYLCASSESHVGGSTDTQYFGPGTRLTVL.

This chain uses TRBV12-3 or TRBV12-4 with TRBJ2-5; TRBD1 matches 9 bases. CDR3 length: 14 residues. V lost 5 bases, J lost 5 bases, and 6 bases stayed unmatched. CDR3 in amino acids: CASSVTGGLETQYF. CDR3 coding DNA: TGTGCCAGCAGTGTGACAGGGGGGCTGGAGACCCAGTACTTC.

This clonotype occurred a few times. The chain links TRBV11-2 to TRBJ1-1; D is unresolved. CDR1 is SGHAT and CDR2 is FQNNGV in the germline V gene. The CDR3 sequence is 15 residues long. Trimming left V 5 bases short and J 0 bases short, with 13 bases between. The CDR3 DNA follows: TGTGCCAGCAGCCCAGGCACCAGGATGAACACTGAAGCTTTCTTT. It specifies CASSPGTRMNTEAFF.

J is TRBJ2-7 and V is TRBV4-3, with D tentatively TRBD2 (6 bases). Germline V gene lookup returns CDR1 LGHNA and CDR2 YSLEER. The V gene lost 1 base and the J gene lost 5 bases, with 18 bases spanning the gap. There are 16 residues in the CDR3. This CDR3 is CASSQGPSRDSDEQYF. In nucleotides, the CDR3 is TGCGCCAGCAGCCAAGGACCCAGCAGGGACTCAGACGAGCAGTACTTC.

The chain recombines TRBV18 with TRBJ2-3, with 10 bases identical to TRBD2. The CDR3 length is 15 residues. Germline V lookup: CDR1 KGHSH, CDR2 LQKENI. The V segment lost 7 bases and the J segment 3 bases; nucleotides outside the gene matches: 7. This chain's CDR3 is CASYTRTSGTDTQYF. DNA for the CDR3: TGTGCCAGCTATACCAGGACTAGCGGAACAGATACGCAGTATTTT.

This clonotype was seen more than once but under ten times. This chain connects TRBV3-1 to TRBJ1-2; D is unclear. The CDR3 spans 13 residues. Germline CDR1 LGHDT, CDR2 YNNKEL (reference sequence). Deletions cut 0 bases from V and 14 bases from J, with 16 bases between. CDR3 in amino acids: CASSQDSGRPRTF. In nucleotides, the CDR3 is TGTGCCAGCAGCCAAGATAGTGGTCGCCCGAGGACCTTC. Together with reference TRBV3-1 and TRBJ1-2, the CDR3 gives the full variable domain: DTAVSQTPKYLVTQMGNDKSIKCEQNLGHDTMYWYKQDSKKFLKIMFSYNNKELIINETVPNRFSPKSPDKAHLNLHINSLELGDSAVYFCASSQDSGRPRTFGSGTRLTVV.

This clonotype turned up a few times. The V and J genes are TRBV16 and TRBJ2-7; TRBD1 agrees at 8 bases. CDR1 is KGHSY, CDR2 FQNENV, per germline. The CDR3 has 14 amino acids. After removal of 0 bases from V and 6 bases from J, the junction contained 4 bases not matched to a gene. The chain's CDR3 is CASSQSGQEGEQYF. The CDR3 nucleotides are TGTGCCAGCAGCCAATCGGGACAGGAGGGCGAGCAGTACTTC.

In this sample, this clonotype turned up once. The chain combines TRBV7-9 with TRBJ2-3, with D unclear. Germline V CDR1 and CDR2: SEHNR, FQNEAQ (reference sequence). The CDR3 extends over 14 amino acids. V was trimmed by 11 bases and J by 3 bases, leaving 18 bases between them. CDR3 coding DNA: TGTGCCGTGGCGGCCTCTTTCGGGACAGATACGCAGTATTTT. This translates into CAVAASFGTDTQYF.

The chain links TRBV20-1 to TRBJ2-3, with D perhaps matching TRBD2 (6 bases). Germline CDR1 is DFQATT and CDR2 is SNEGSKA (reference sequence). The V gene lost 3 bases and the J gene lost 1 base, with 11 bases spanning the gap. The CDR3 extends over 14 amino acids. CDR3 nucleotide sequence: TGCAGTGCTAGGGGGGACTTACGCACAGATACGCAGTATTTT. Translating gives CSARGDLRTDTQYF.

The chain recombines TRBV15 with TRBJ2-1; D unclear. The germline V gene has CDR1 LNHNV and CDR2 YYDKDF (reference sequence). This CDR3 spans 14 amino acids. Trimming took 0 bases from V and 1 from J, leaving 4 bases between them. The CDR3 reads CATSREASYNEQFF. The CDR3 DNA sequence: TGTGCCACCAGCAGAGAGGCTTCCTACAATGAGCAGTTCTTC.

This clonotype came up many times. This sequence joins TRBV27 and TRBJ2-1; 11 nucleotides match TRBD2. CDR3 size: 17 residues. The V gene's germline CDR1 is MNHEY and CDR2 SMNVEV (reference sequence). The trim removed 6 bases at V and 9 bases at J, leaving 16 bases unmatched. CDR3 sequence reads: CASSHALNSGGAAEQFF. The CDR3 coding sequence is TGTGCCAGCAGCCACGCCCTGAATAGCGGGGGGGCGGCTGAGCAGTTCTTC.

This chain uses TRBV5-1 with TRBJ2-5; 12 nucleotides align to TRBD2. Germline values: CDR1 SGHRS, CDR2 YFSETQ. V was clipped by 1 base and J by 5 bases; unmatched bases: 6. This CDR3 is built from 16 residues. The CDR3 here is CASSLNLAGGTETQYF. CDR3 in DNA: TGCGCCAGCAGCTTGAATCTAGCGGGGGGGACTGAGACCCAGTACTTC.

This clonotype has only a few counts. V usage is TRBV7-6 and J usage is TRBJ1-1, with 10 bases lining up with TRBD1. The CDR3 is made up of 16 amino acids. The germline CDR1 and CDR2 sequences are SGHVS and FNYEAQ. With V trimmed by 5 bases and J by 3 bases, 9 bases remained unmatched. CDR3 protein: CASSPRQGARYTEAFF. The CDR3, as DNA: TGTGCCAGCAGCCCGAGACAGGGGGCGAGGTACACTGAAGCTTTCTTT.

This clonotype was seen a handful of times. This rearrangement joins TRBV10-3 to TRBJ2-7; 10 positions match TRBD2. The V segment lost 6 bases and the J segment 2 bases; nucleotides outside the gene matches: 4. The CDR3 length is 14 residues. Germline V gene data show CDR1 as ENHRY and CDR2 as SYGVKD. In nucleotides, the CDR3 is TGTGCCATCAGACCCAGCGGGAGGGCCTACGAGCAGTACTTC. Translated: CAIRPSGRAYEQYF.